This T cell receptor (beta chain) was sequenced in a study of T cell responses to AZD1222 COVID-19 vaccine. Study-wide results and caveats: Vaccine-related CD4 TCRs covered spike, predominating at 160-218 and 743-854. A reported finding is that nearly half of spike-specific TCRs target unmutated variant regions. No repertoire was sampled before or during the peak T cell response, only after it. Clonal diversity was possibly underestimated, and white British individuals and females predominated among donors.

Points on this clone: Antigen specificity is unknown.

The V and J ends lost 0 bases and 5 bases, in that order; junction bases with no gene match: 13. This CDR3 spans 17 amino acids. Per germline, CDR1 SGHAT and CDR2 FQNNGV. Measured with immunoSEQ multiplex PCR; TCRdb has only the in-frame clones, and not every one. The table lists more than 85,000 clones, about 85% of them singletons. The chain combines TRBV11-2 with TRBJ2-7; 7 bases match TRBD1. This sequence originates from an adult in good health. The material was peripheral blood, obtained on day 0 of AZD1222 vaccination. Here the CDR3 reads CASSLEGWGRQGDEQYF. For the CDR3, the DNA is TGTGCCAGCAGCTTAGAAGGTTGGGGCAGGCAGGGGGACGAGCAGTACTTC.